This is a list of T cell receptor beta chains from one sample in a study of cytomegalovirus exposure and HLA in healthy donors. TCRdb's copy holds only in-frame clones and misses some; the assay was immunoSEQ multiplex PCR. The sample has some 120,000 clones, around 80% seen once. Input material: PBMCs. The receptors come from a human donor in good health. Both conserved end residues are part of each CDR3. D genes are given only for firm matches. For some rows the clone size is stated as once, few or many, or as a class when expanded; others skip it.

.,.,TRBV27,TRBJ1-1,TGTGCCAGCAGTTTGGGCCAGGCCGGCACTGAAGCTTTCTTT,CASSLGQAGTEAFF
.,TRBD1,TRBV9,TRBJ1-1,TGTGCCAGCAGCTCATCCGGGACAGGACTTATGAACACTGAAGCTTTCTTT,CASSSSGTGLMNTEAFF
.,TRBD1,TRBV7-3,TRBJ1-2,TGTGCCAGCAGCTTACAGGGGGCCAGTAACTATGGCTACACCTTC,CASSLQGASNYGYTF
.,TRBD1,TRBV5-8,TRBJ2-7,TGTGCCAGCAGTCCTGGGACAGTCCAAAGCAAGCAGTACTTC,CASSPGTVQSKQYF
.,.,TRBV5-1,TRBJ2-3,TGCGCCAGCAGCTTGGCCGGGGTGGATTTCACAGATACGCAGTATTTT,CASSLAGVDFTDTQYF
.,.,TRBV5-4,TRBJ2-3,TGTGCCAGCAGCTTGGGTTATTCCCCTAGCACAGATACGCAGTATTTT,CASSLGYSPSTDTQYF
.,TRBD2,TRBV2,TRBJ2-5,TGTGCCAGCAGTGAAGGGCTAGCGGGGGGAGAAGAGACCCAGTACTTC,CASSEGLAGGEETQYF
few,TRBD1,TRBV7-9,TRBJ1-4,TGTGCCAGCAGCACAGGGGGCAAGTATGAAAAACTGTTTTTT,CASSTGGKYEKLFF
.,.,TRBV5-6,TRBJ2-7,TGTGCCAGCGAAGCTTGGGCCGACAGCTCCTACGAGCAGTACTTC,CASEAWADSSYEQYF
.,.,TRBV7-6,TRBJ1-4,TGTGCCAGCAGCTTTTACGGGGGGTCTTCAACTAATGAAAAACTGTTTTTT,CASSFYGGSSTNEKLFF
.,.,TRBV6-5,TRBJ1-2,TGTGCCAGCAGTAACGACAGGCTCTATGGCTACACCTTC,CASSNDRLYGYTF
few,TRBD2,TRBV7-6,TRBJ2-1,TGTGCCAGCAGCGCGTTCGCTAGCGGGGGGGCAAATGAGCAGTTCTTC,CASSAFASGGANEQFF
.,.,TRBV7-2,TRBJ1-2,TGTGCCAGCAGCTTTGGAGCTAACTATGGCTACACCTTC,CASSFGANYGYTF
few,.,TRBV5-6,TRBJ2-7,TGTGCCAGCAGCTTTTCCGCGAACTACGAGCAGTACTTC,CASSFSANYEQYF
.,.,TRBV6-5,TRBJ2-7,TGTGCCAGCAGTTATATCCAGGGTCACCGCGAGCAGTACTTC,CASSYIQGHREQYF
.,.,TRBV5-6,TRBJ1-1,TGTGCCAGCAGCTCCTCGAGGGATGCTTTCTTT,CASSSSRDAFF
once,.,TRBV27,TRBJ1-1,TGTGCCACCAAGATCGGGGTGGGGACTGAAGCTTTCTTT,CATKIGVGTEAFF
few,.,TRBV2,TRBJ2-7,TGTGCCAGCTCTGACCAGGTTCTATACGAGCAGTACTTC,CASSDQVLYEQYF
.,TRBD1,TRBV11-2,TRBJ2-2,TGTGCCAGCAGCTCTAGACAGGGGGCGCGAGCCGGGGAGCTGTTTTTT,CASSSRQGARAGELFF
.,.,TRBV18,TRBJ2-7,TGTGCCAGCTCCCCCAGGGAGGGGGTCAATCTTGGGGAGCAGTACTTC,CASSPREGVNLGEQYF
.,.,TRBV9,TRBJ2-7,TGTGCCAGCAGCAACCGGGACTACGAGCAGTACTTC,CASSNRDYEQYF
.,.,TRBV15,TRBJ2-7,TGTGCCACCAGCAGAGATAGGGGGGTGGGGGGGAGCGACGAGCAGTACTTC,CATSRDRGVGGSDEQYF
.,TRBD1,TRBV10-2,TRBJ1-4,TGCGCCACCAGGGGGGGGCCCTCTAATGAAAAACTGTTTTTT,CATRGGPSNEKLFF
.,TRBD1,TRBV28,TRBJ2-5,TGTGCCAGCACCACCCATGGGACAGGTTTGGGGGAGACCCAGTACTTC,CASTTHGTGLGETQYF
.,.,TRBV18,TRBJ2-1,TGTGCCAGCTCATCCTTAGGGGGGGAATACAATGAGCAGTTCTTC,CASSSLGGEYNEQFF
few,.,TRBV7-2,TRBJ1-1,TGTGCCAGCAGCAACGGGAACACTGAAGCTTTCTTT,CASSNGNTEAFF
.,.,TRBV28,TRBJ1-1,TGTGCCAGCACCAAAGGCGTGATCTCTTCCTTAGGGGACACTGAAGCTTTCTTT,CASTKGVISSLGDTEAFF
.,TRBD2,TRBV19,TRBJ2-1,TGTGCCAGTAGTATCCCCCTGAGACTAGCGGAGAGCTCCTACAATGAGCAGTTCTTC,CASSIPLRLAESSYNEQFF
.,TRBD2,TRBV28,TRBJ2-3,TGTGCCAGCAGTTTCCTCGGGACTAGCGGCACAGATACGCAGTATTTT,CASSFLGTSGTDTQYF
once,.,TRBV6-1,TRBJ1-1,TGTGCCAGCAGCGAATTCAGGGACACGGAAGCTTTCTTT,CASSEFRDTEAFF
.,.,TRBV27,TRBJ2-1,TGTGCCAGCAGTTTAGGAGATGAGCAGTTCTTC,CASSLGDEQFF
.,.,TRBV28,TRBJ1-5,TGTGCCAGCAGTCCCCAAGGTGGGCGTCAGCCCCAGCATTTT,CASSPQGGRQPQHF
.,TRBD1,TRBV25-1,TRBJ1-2,TGTGCCAGCAGTGACCCCGGACAGGTGGTGGAAGGCTACACCTTC,CASSDPGQVVEGYTF
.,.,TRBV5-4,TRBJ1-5,TGTGCCAGCAGCTTAGGAGCAAATCAGCCCCAGCATTTT,CASSLGANQPQHF
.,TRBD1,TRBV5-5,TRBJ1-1,TGTGCCAGCAGCCCCTGGACAGGGATTGGAACTGAAGCTTTCTTT,CASSPWTGIGTEAFF
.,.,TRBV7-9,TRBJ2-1,TGTGCCAGCAGACCTACCCACGGGGTACTGGATGAGCAGTTCTTC,CASRPTHGVLDEQFF
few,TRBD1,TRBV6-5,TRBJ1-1,TGTGCCAGCAGACCCCGACAGGGGGCCGAAGCTTTCTTT,CASRPRQGAEAFF